This T cell receptor (beta chain) comes out of a study of CXCR3-negative and CXCR3-positive naive CD8 T cells. Study-level points and caveats: Memory, not naive, CXCR3-negative and CXCR3-positive cells differed in TRBV-TRBJ usage. The study found comparably high diversity in both naive subsets and much lower diversity in memory CD8+ cells.

UMI-labeled TRB cDNA libraries were prepared by 5' RACE. TCRdb re-called the 5' RACE reads; one entry per CDR3 protein, DNA not given. The specimen's table records 45,000 to 55,000 distinct CDR3 sequences. Germline values: CDR1 SEHNR, CDR2 FQNEAQ (reference sequence). The CDR3 is made up of 12 amino acids. With regard to this clonotype: Antigen: not known.

The sequence was obtained from a human donor in good health. Some clones in this sample may be carry-over from other donors' samples. The V gene is TRBV7-9, the J gene TRBJ2-7. What was sequenced was memory CD8+ T cells from blood. The CDR3 here is CASSFADYEQYF.